This entry is about one T cell receptor beta chain. Libraries were prepared by immunoSEQ multiplex PCR; TCRdb keeps only in-frame clonotypes and omits some of them. The data contain 35,000 to 50,000 clones, approximately 85% of them seen just once; the ten biggest clones take up about 4.2%. The sample belongs to a study of blood T cell repertoires in COVID-19. About the research overall: PBMCs, B-cell-depleted T cells, or T cells provided the cDNA or gDNA that made up the material.

The origin of this receptor is a man aged 55 to 70 with acute or convalescent COVID-19. Sequencing was carried out using peripheral blood.

CDR3 protein: CASSFGVTDTQYF. Here the CDR3 DNA reads TGTGCCAGCAGTTTCGGAGTCACAGATACGCAGTATTTT. The chain couples TRBV28 to TRBJ2-3, with D unresolved. The CDR3 is made up of 13 amino acids. Trimming cost V 3 bases and J 2 bases, with 6 bases left between them. The germline gives CDR1 MDHEN, CDR2 SYDVKM.